The rows below give T cell receptor beta chains drawn from one sample of a study of shared clonotypes between healthy human individuals. Profiled with immunoSEQ multiplex PCR; TCRdb holds only in-frame clones, not every one. The table includes some 2.1 million clones, roughly 94% detected once. Material for sequencing was naive CD8+ T cells sorted from blood. The receptors derive from a man between 18 and 35 years old in good health. Each CDR3 is given with its conserved first and last residue. Each record gives: clone size, D gene, J gene, V gene, CDR3 DNA, CDR3 protein. The D gene is left open where the match is weak. Clone size is stated in some rows and not others, as once, few, many or a class when expanded.

once	.	TRBJ2-7	TRBV11-2	TGTGCCAGCAGCTTAGTCAGGGGAGACGAGCAGTACTTC	CASSLVRGDEQYF
.	.	TRBJ2-7	TRBV20-1	TGCAGTGCTAAGGGGAACGAGCAGTACTTC	CSAKGNEQYF
.	TRBD1	TRBJ2-7	TRBV6-5	TGTGCCAGCAGTTACTCCGGGACAGGGATGTACGAGCAGTACTTC	CASSYSGTGMYEQYF
.	.	TRBJ2-7	TRBV5-1	TGCGCCAGCAGCTTGTCCGCAGGGGCCGACTACGAGCAGTACTTC	CASSLSAGADYEQYF
.	.	TRBJ1-1	TRBV6-5	TGTGCCAGCAGTTACACAGAAATGAACACTGAAGCTTTCTTT	CASSYTEMNTEAFF
once	.	TRBJ1-2	TRBV5-8	TGTGCCAGCAGCTGGGGGGCGGCTCTAGGTTTCTATGGCTACACCTTC	CASSWGAALGFYGYTF
.	TRBD1	TRBJ2-7	TRBV5-1	TGCGCCAGCAGCTTCTGGCCGGGACAGGGTTACTACGAGCAGTACTTC	CASSFWPGQGYYEQYF
.	TRBD1	TRBJ1-6	TRBV2	TGTGCCAGCAGCATACGGGACAGGGTCAATTCACCCCTCCACTTT	CASSIRDRVNSPLHF
.	TRBD2	TRBJ2-3	TRBV29-1	TGCAGCGGTGAGGGGAGACTAGCGGGGGACACAGATACGCAGTATTTT	CSGEGRLAGDTDTQYF
.	TRBD1	TRBJ2-3	TRBV6-5	TGTGCCAGCAGTTACTCGGCAGGGGGACGTGTGGATACGCAGTATTTT	CASSYSAGGRVDTQYF
.	.	TRBJ2-7	TRBV9	TGTGCCAGCAGCGTAAGGGATACGGGCTACGAGCAGTACTTC	CASSVRDTGYEQYF
.	.	TRBJ1-1	TRBV12-5	TGTGCTAGTGGTTTATTGGCGAACACTGAAGCTTTCTTT	CASGLLANTEAFF
.	TRBD1	TRBJ2-1	TRBV19	TGTGCCAGTAGCATGGGACAGGGGGCGCGGAATGAGCAGTTCTTC	CASSMGQGARNEQFF
.	TRBD2	TRBJ2-1	TRBV6-1	TGTGCCAGCAGTGAAATTCGCCCAGCGGGGGAATCCTACAATGAGCAGTTCTTC	CASSEIRPAGESYNEQFF
once	.	TRBJ2-7	TRBV27	TGTGCCAGCAGCAGCCGGTACGAGCAGTACTTC	CASSSRYEQYF
.	.	TRBJ2-2	TRBV11-1	TGTGCCAGCAGTCAATACACCGGGGAGCTGTTTTTT	CASSQYTGELFF
.	TRBD2	TRBJ2-3	TRBV11-2	TGTGCCAGCAGCTTAGTCCTAGCGGGTTTCACAGATACGCAGTATTTT	CASSLVLAGFTDTQYF
.	TRBD1	TRBJ2-5	TRBV15	TGTGCCACCAGCATTGTATCCGGGACAGGGACAGAAGAGACCCAGTACTTC	CATSIVSGTGTEETQYF